A single sample gave rise to the 29 T cell receptor beta chains below, sequenced in a study of T-cell memory formation after mild COVID-19. Each CDR3 protein gets one entry after TCRdb re-called the 5' RACE reads with MiXCR. The repertoire has 250,000 to 350,000 distinct CDR3 sequences, less than 20% of them found once; the top ten carry 22%. The sequenced sample was PBMCs or a T cell subset sorted from them (not recorded which). The receptors stem from a man younger than 30 who had mild COVID-19 (a few samples of this study predate the infection). Cell type and time point are not known.

Concerning this clonotype: A junction end diverges from the germline sequence, so it may reflect a read error. The rearrangement uses TRBV7-6 and TRBJ1-5, with TRBD1 matching 7 bases. Germline CDR1 and CDR2: SGHVS and FNYEAQ. The CDR3 spans 13 residues. The chain's CDR3 is CASSLDRGRPPHF. In nucleotides, the CDR3 is TGTGCCAGCAGCTTAGACAGGGGTCGCCCCCCGCATTTT.

The rearrangement joins TRBV6-6 to TRBJ2-3, with D perhaps assigned TRBD1 or TRBD2 (5 bases each). The CDR3 spans 16 residues. Trimming removed 1 base at V and 0 bases at J, with 11 bases between. Per the germline V gene, CDR1 is MNHNY and CDR2 is SVGAGI (reference sequence). DNA for the CDR3: TGTGCCAGCAGTTACTGGGGTGGGGGTAGCACAGATACGCAGTATTTT. This codes for CASSYWGGGSTDTQYF.

The V and J genes are TRBV12-3 or TRBV12-4 and TRBJ2-5, with D tentatively TRBD2 (7 bases). Trimming cost V 4 bases and J 2 bases, with 14 bases left between them. CDR3 length: 15 residues. The CDR3 region is CASSSSGGPQETQYF. As DNA, the CDR3 is TGTGCCAGCAGTTCGTCCGGGGGGCCTCAAGAGACCCAGTACTTC.

This rearrangement joins TRBV5-1 to TRBJ1-3; tentatively, D is TRBD1 (5 bases). There are 16 residues in the CDR3. Germline V gene data show CDR1 as SGHRS and CDR2 as YFSETQ. V was trimmed by 4 bases and J by 4 bases, leaving 18 bases between them. The CDR3 reads CASSPGQGWPGNTIYF. Written as DNA, the CDR3 is TGCGCCAGCAGCCCGGGGCAGGGATGGCCAGGAAACACCATATATTTT. Drawing the rest from reference TRBV5-1 and TRBJ1-3, the complete variable domain is KAGVTQTPRYLIKTRGQQVTLSCSPISGHRSVSWYQQTPGQGLQFLFEYFSETQRNKGNFPGRFSGRQFSNSRSEMNVSTLELGDSALYLCASSPGQGWPGNTIYFGEGSWLTVV.

This clonotype was seen only a few times. V is TRBV2 and J is TRBJ1-1, with 11 bases identical to TRBD1. V was pared by 4 bases and J by 6 bases, with 4 bases of the junction left unmatched. Germline loops: CDR1 SNHLY, CDR2 FYNNEI. This CDR3 has 14 amino acids. CDR3 sequence reads: CASSGTGGASEAFF. The CDR3 DNA follows: TGTGCCAGCAGTGGGACAGGGGGCGCGTCTGAAGCTTTCTTT.

J is TRBJ1-1 and V is TRBV5-5; D not certain. The CDR3 sequence is 13 residues long. Trimming shortened V by 4 bases and J by 6 bases, and 13 bases separated the two germline ends. From germline, CDR1 is SGHKS and CDR2 YYEKEE (reference sequence). The CDR3 bases are TGTGCCAGCAGCGCATCGTCCCGCCCTGAAGCTTTCTTT. Encoded protein: CASSASSRPEAFF.

This chain joins TRBV27 and TRBJ1-5; the D gene is possibly TRBD1 (5 bases). The germline V gene has CDR1 MNHEY and CDR2 SMNVEV (reference sequence). This CDR3 has 15 amino acids. Trimming cost V 3 bases and J 9 bases, with 18 bases left between them. The CDR3 bases are TGTGCCAGCAGTTTTGCCAAGGGGACCCTCATGCCCCAGCATTTT. Protein product: CASSFAKGTLMPQHF.

This clonotype has only one observation. The genes are TRBV3-1 and TRBJ2-1, with 8 bases identical to TRBD1. The germline CDR1 and CDR2 sequences are LGHDT and YNNKEL (reference sequence). The V gene end was trimmed by 1 base and the J gene end by 8 bases; junction bases not matched to a gene: 7. The CDR3 runs 15 residues. The DNA for the CDR3 is TGTGCCAGCAGCCAAGGGACAGGGAGGCGGTATGAGCAGTTCTTC. It encodes CASSQGTGRRYEQFF.

The chain employs TRBV9 and TRBJ2-3; D not resolved. Germline V gene data show CDR1 as SGDLS and CDR2 as YYNGEE. This CDR3 is built from 12 residues. V lost 1 base and J lost 5, with 5 bases in between. Here the CDR3 DNA reads TGTGCCAGCAGCGTACACCTAGATACGCAGTATTTT. Translated: CASSVHLDTQYF.

This clonotype has only a few counts. J is TRBJ1-4 and V is TRBV19; TRBD1 might be the D (5 bases). Per germline, CDR1 LNHDA and CDR2 SQIVND (reference sequence). The length of the CDR3 is 15 residues. The V and J ends lost 6 bases and 7 bases respectively, with 18 bases between them. CDR3 nucleotides: TGTGCCAGTAGAGAATCGGGACCGCGGAGTGAAAAACTGTTTTTT. This translates into CASRESGPRSEKLFF.

The table lists this clonotype with many counts. Sequence at one end of the junction differs from germline and may be a read error. The rearrangement joins TRBV5-1 to TRBJ2-3, with 8 bases aligning to TRBD2. The CDR3 consists of 14 residues. Per germline, CDR1 SGHRS and CDR2 YFSETQ. The CDR3 reads CASSLVGGGDTQYF. The CDR3 nucleotides are TGTGCCAGCAGCTTAGTCGGCGGGGGGGATACGCAGTATTTT.

The gene calls are TRBV6-1 and TRBJ2-7, with D tentatively TRBD1 or TRBD2 (6 bases each). CDR1 and CDR2 (germline): MNHNS, SASEGT. The V gene lost 8 bases and the J gene lost 3 bases, with 11 bases spanning the gap. The CDR3 covers 12 residues. CDR3 DNA sequence: TGTGCCAGCTCCCGGGGGCTCTACGAGCAGTACGTC. It translates to CASSRGLYEQYV.

The chain joins TRBV5-1 to TRBJ1-1; TRBD1 matches 7 bases. The V gene's germline CDR1 is SGHRS and CDR2 YFSETQ. The CDR3 runs to 14 residues. The J segment lost 3 bases and the V segment lost 4 bases, leaving 6 bases of the junction unmatched. The CDR3 loop reads CASSLGRGDTEAFF. DNA for the CDR3: TGCGCCAGCAGCCTTGGCAGGGGGGACACTGAAGCTTTCTTT.

Points on this clonotype: Without the conserved terminal phenylalanine or tryptophan, this CDR3 likely stems from a read error. CDR3 sequence reads: CASSPGAQGRGTGELFI. DNA for the CDR3: TGCGCCAGCAGCCCCGGAGCACAGGGAAGGGGGACCGGGGAGCTGTTTATT. This chain joins TRBV4-3 and TRBJ2-2; D might be TRBD1 (6 bases). Trimming pared 4 bases from V and 5 bases from J, leaving 20 bases between. The germline gives CDR1 LGHNA, CDR2 YSLEER. The CDR3 spans 17 residues.

This clonotype appeared a few times. The chain couples TRBV20-1 to TRBJ1-5; D is possibly TRBD1 (6 bases). CDR1 and CDR2 from the germline V gene are DFQATT and SNEGSKA (reference sequence). V lost 6 bases, J lost 0 bases, and 12 bases lay in between. This CDR3 is built from 14 residues. The CDR3 DNA is TGCAGTGCAGGGGGGACTTATAGCAATCAGCCCCAGCATTTT. Translated: CSAGGTYSNQPQHF.

The V gene is TRBV5-1, the J gene TRBJ1-6, with 8 nucleotides matching TRBD1. In germline, CDR1 is SGHRS, CDR2 YFSETQ. CDR3 length: 15 amino acids. The trim removed 4 bases at V and 14 bases at J, leaving 14 bases unmatched. CDR3 sequence: CASSLGQGLPKALHF. The CDR3 DNA follows: TGCGCCAGCAGCCTTGGACAGGGCCTCCCCAAGGCCCTCCACTTT.

The DNA of the CDR3 is TGTGCCAGTAGTATAGGGCGGATAGCCCTTAATCAGCCCCAGCATTTT. This encodes CASSIGRIALNQPQHF. The rearrangement joins TRBV19 to TRBJ1-5; D is ambiguous. Germline CDR1 is LNHDA and CDR2 is SQIVND (reference sequence). Trimming removed 1 base at V and 4 bases at J, with 14 bases between. The length of the CDR3 is 16 residues.

The chain employs TRBV20-1 and TRBJ2-1, with D perhaps matching TRBD1 (5 bases). The CDR3 is 11 amino acids. Trimming removed 6 bases from V and 8 bases from J, with 11 bases in between. Germline CDR1 and CDR2: DFQATT and SNEGSKA (reference sequence). The CDR3 sequence is CSAPQVYEQFF. DNA of the CDR3: TGCAGTGCCCCACAGGTTTATGAGCAGTTCTTC.

This clonotype was seen more than once but under ten times. The CDR3 region is CSATLGNQPQHF. CDR3 nucleotide sequence: TGCAGTGCTACGTTGGGCAATCAGCCCCAGCATTTT. The J gene is TRBJ1-5, the V gene TRBV20-1; D is unresolved. This CDR3 is built from 12 residues. Germline V gives CDR1 DFQATT, CDR2 SNEGSKA (reference sequence). V lost 4 bases, J lost 2 bases, and 6 bases lay in between.

This clonotype was detected a few times. V and J are TRBV24-1 and TRBJ1-1; no clear D gene. Between the trimmed V and J ends, which lost 1 base and 4 bases, there was a span of 12 bases. Germline CDR1 and CDR2: KGHDR and SFDVKD. The CDR3 sequence is 15 residues long. The CDR3 nucleotides read TGTGCCACCAGTGATTTCGAGGGCTTTAGCACTGAAGCTTTCTTT. Its protein is CATSDFEGFSTEAFF.

In nucleotides, the CDR3 is TGTGCCAGCAGCTTAGGGACTAGCGGGGCATTCTACAATGAGCAGTTCTTC. Its translation: CASSLGTSGAFYNEQFF. This chain connects TRBV11-2 to TRBJ2-1; TRBD2 matches 12 bases. CDR1 SGHAT and CDR2 FQNNGV come from the germline V gene. Trimming at V came to 1 base and at J to 3 bases, leaving 4 bases not matched to a gene. The length of the CDR3 is 17 residues.

There are a few counts of this clonotype. The chain uses TRBV6-6 and TRBJ2-7, with D tentatively TRBD2 (6 bases). Germline values: CDR1 MNHNY, CDR2 SVGAGI (reference sequence). The CDR3 runs to 16 residues. Deletions cut 5 bases from V and 10 bases from J, with 27 bases between. DNA for the CDR3: TGTGCCAGCAGTCGACAAGATCCGGGACTTTTTGGCTCACAGTACTTC. Translated, it gives CASSRQDPGLFGSQYF.

The V gene is TRBV6-6, the J gene TRBJ1-2; maybe TRBD1 (6 bases). V lost 5 bases and J lost 6, with 19 bases in between. There are 15 residues in the CDR3. Looked up from germline, CDR1 is MNHNY and CDR2 is SVGAGI (reference sequence). The CDR3 here is CASSHDGRGADGYTF. The CDR3, as DNA: TGTGCCAGCAGTCACGACGGCCGGGGGGCGGATGGCTACACCTTC.

The V and J genes are TRBV7-6 and TRBJ2-1; D not certain. The germline gives CDR1 SGHVS, CDR2 FNYEAQ. V was trimmed by 1 base and J by 0 bases, leaving 10 bases between them. The CDR3 length is 16 residues. The CDR3 spells CASSLGSGYSYNEQFF. The CDR3 DNA follows: TGTGCCAGCAGCTTAGGTTCGGGCTACTCCTACAATGAGCAGTTCTTC.

This clonotype has a handful of counts. The gene calls are TRBV12-5 and TRBJ2-3; D ambiguous. V shed 7 bases and J shed 1 base, with 6 bases lying between them. The germline gives CDR1 LGHNT, CDR2 FRNRAP. The CDR3 has 12 residues. CDR3 sequence: CASVRGTDTQYF. CDR3 in DNA: TGTGCTAGTGTCCGGGGCACAGATACGCAGTATTTT.

The chain links TRBV20-1 to TRBJ2-2, with 11 bases matching TRBD1. Unmatched junction bases numbered 1, after V lost 2 bases and J lost 5 bases. Germline CDR1 and CDR2: DFQATT and SNEGSKA (reference sequence). The CDR3 totals 14 residues. CDR3 loop: CSARRDRGTGELFF. CDR3 sequence (DNA): TGCAGTGCTAGAAGGGACAGGGGGACCGGGGAGCTGTTTTTT.

This clonotype has a handful of counts. V is TRBV10-2 and J is TRBJ2-7; 7 bases are a match to TRBD1. This CDR3 is 12 amino acids long. Germline V lookup: CDR1 WSHSY, CDR2 SAAADI. Trimming took 7 bases from V and 3 from J; bases not matched to a gene: 3. In DNA, the CDR3 is TGCGCCAGCACCGACAGGGTCTACGAGCAGTACTTC. Amino acid sequence: CASTDRVYEQYF.

A few counts support this clonotype. The gene calls are TRBV3-1 and TRBJ2-5; a weak D match, TRBD2 (5 bases). The germline gives CDR1 LGHDT, CDR2 YNNKEL (reference sequence). Deletions cut 5 bases from V and 4 bases from J, with 11 bases between. This CDR3 has 13 amino acids. As DNA, the CDR3 is TGTGCCAGCAGCGAAACTAGTAGAGAGACCCAGTACTTC. Translation: CASSETSRETQYF.

The J gene is TRBJ2-2, the V gene TRBV7-8, with D perhaps matching TRBD1 (6 bases). The length of the CDR3 is 14 residues. CDR1 is SGHVS and CDR2 is FQNEAQ in the germline V gene. Trimming shortened V by 5 bases and J by 6 bases, and 13 bases separated the two germline ends. CDR3 bases: TGTGCCAGCAGCACCTACAGGGTTCCCGGGGAGCTGTTTTTT. This codes for CASSTYRVPGELFF.